Each of the 29 T cell receptor beta chains below was sequenced from the same sample in a study of neurological immune-mediated disorders. MiXCR, applied by TCRdb to the 5' RACE reads, yields one record per CDR3 protein. The repertoire includes about 74,000 distinct CDR3 sequences, 4% to 6% of them detected once, and about 8% sits in the top ten. Input material: PBMCs. Source of these receptors: a man aged 18 to 35 with multiple sclerosis.

This clonotype was picked up many times. V is TRBV7-9 and J is TRBJ2-7; 9 bases agree with TRBD1. CDR1 and CDR2 from the germline V gene are SEHNR and FQNEAQ (reference sequence). CDR3 size: 15 residues. The V segment lost 6 bases and the J segment 3 bases; nucleotides outside the gene matches: 9. Here the CDR3 DNA reads TGTGCCAGCAGTTATACCGGGACAGGGAACTACGAGCAGTACTTC. Translation gives CASSYTGTGNYEQYF.

CDR3 bases: TGCAGCGTTGAAGGCACAGGGGGCAATGAGCAGTTCTTC. Its protein is CSVEGTGGNEQFF. The chain carries TRBV29-1 and TRBJ2-1; 8 nucleotides align to TRBD1. The CDR3 covers 13 residues. The V gene's germline CDR1 is SQVTM and CDR2 ANQGSEA. The J segment lost 6 bases and the V segment lost 1 base, leaving 2 bases of the junction unmatched.

A remark on this clonotype: At one end the junction does not follow the germline gene, possibly because of a read error. The chain joins TRBV5-6 to TRBJ1-6; D possibly corresponds to TRBD1 (5 bases). Germline V gene data show CDR1 as SGHDT and CDR2 as YYEEEE. This CDR3 is 13 amino acids long. The CDR3 sequence is CASSSGANSPLNF. Written as DNA, the CDR3 is TGTGCCAGCAGCTCTGGGGCGAATTCACCCCTCAACTTT.

There are many counts of this clonotype. The CDR3 sequence is CAISGRGEDTQYF. As DNA, the CDR3 is TGTGCCATCTCGGGGAGGGGCGAAGATACGCAGTATTTT. This chain joins TRBV10-3 and TRBJ2-3; 7 positions agree with TRBD2. The CDR3 loop spans 13 amino acids. J gave up 5 bases and V 8 bases, and 7 bases lay outside the gene matches. CDR1 is ENHRY, CDR2 SYGVKD, per germline.

The table lists this clonotype with many counts. The chain recombines TRBV3-1 with TRBJ1-3; tentative D call: TRBD1 (5 bases). CDR3 size: 17 residues. V gave up 1 base and J gave up 0 bases, with 13 bases separating them. Germline CDR1 LGHDT, CDR2 YNNKEL (reference sequence). CDR3 in amino acids: CASSQVGGVRSGNTIYF. DNA of the CDR3: TGTGCCAGCAGCCAAGTCGGAGGGGTACGCTCTGGAAACACCATATATTTT.

This clonotype was picked up many times. J is TRBJ2-5 and V is TRBV24-1; D unresolved. The CDR3 has 16 amino acids. The V and J ends lost 2 bases and 9 bases respectively, with 21 bases between them. Germline V lookup: CDR1 KGHDR, CDR2 SFDVKD. Here the CDR3 reads CATSDSAPSGVMAQYF. The DNA for the CDR3 is TGTGCCACCAGTGATTCGGCACCCTCTGGTGTAATGGCCCAGTACTTC.

There are many counts of this clonotype. This chain connects TRBV12-3 or TRBV12-4 to TRBJ2-1, with 10 bases matching TRBD2. The length of the CDR3 is 13 residues. Trimming at V came to 7 bases and at J to 9 bases, leaving 6 bases not matched to a gene. CDR3 in DNA: TGTGCCAGCATGGGGATAGCGGGGGGTGAGCAGTTCTTC. Its protein product is CASMGIAGGEQFF.

This clonotype was counted at least ten times. This chain connects TRBV5-1 to TRBJ1-3, with D unresolved. Trimming removed 0 bases from V and 2 bases from J, with 9 bases in between. The CDR3 has 15 residues. CDR1 is SGHRS and CDR2 is YFSETQ in the germline V gene. The CDR3 bases are TGCGCCAGCAGCTTGGGCCAGTTCACTGGAAACACCATATATTTT. It specifies CASSLGQFTGNTIYF.

The chain couples TRBV9 to TRBJ1-5; perhaps TRBD1 as D (5 bases). The CDR3 length is 14 residues. Trimming cost V 3 bases and J 7 bases, with 14 bases left between them. Germline-derived CDR1 and CDR2 are SGDLS and YYNGEE. Here the CDR3 reads CASSATGKWQPQHF. CDR3 nucleotides: TGTGCCAGCAGCGCTACAGGTAAGTGGCAGCCCCAGCATTTT.

This clonotype has ten or more counts. The J gene is TRBJ2-7, the V gene TRBV6-2 or TRBV6-3; 9 bases map to TRBD1. With V trimmed by 7 bases and J by 6 bases, 4 bases remained unmatched. Germline V gives CDR1 MNHEY, CDR2 SVGEGT. CDR3 length: 12 residues. As DNA, the CDR3 is TGTGCCAGCAAGCAGGACAGGGGCGAGCAGTACTTC. Its protein product is CASKQDRGEQYF.

Of note for this clonotype: Being one base from a much bigger clone, this may be a read error. V and J are TRBV7-2 and TRBJ1-5; a possible D gene is TRBD1 (5 bases). CDR1 is SGHTA, CDR2 FQGNSA, per germline. The CDR3 consists of 14 residues. Trimming removed 1 base at V and 7 bases at J, with 11 bases between. This CDR3 is CASSLGGTGQPQHF. The CDR3 bases are TGTGCCAGCAGCTTAGGGGGTACAGGACAGCCCCAGCATTTT. The whole variable domain, remainder taken from reference TRBV7-2 and TRBJ1-5, is GAGVSQSPSNKVTEKGKDVELRCDPISGHTALYWYRQSLGQGLEFLIYFQGNSAPDKSGLPSDRFSAERTGGSVSTLTIQRTQQEDSAVYLCASSLGGTGQPQHFGDGTRLSIL.

This clonotype was seen a handful of times. This may be a read error: a much more frequent sequence differs by one nucleotide. The chain combines TRBV6-1 with TRBJ1-5; D not certain. Germline values: CDR1 MNHNS, CDR2 SASEGT. The CDR3 loop spans 15 amino acids. The CDR3 is CASSELPRRNQPQNF. The CDR3, as DNA: TGTGCCAGCAGTGAACTCCCGAGACGCAATCAGCCCCAGAATTTT.

There are many counts of this clonotype. The chain carries TRBV29-1 and TRBJ2-4; 7 bases agree with TRBD1. From germline, CDR1 is SQVTM and CDR2 ANQGSEA. Losses at the gene ends were 7 bases for V and 0 bases for J; bases not matched to a gene: 9. CDR3 length: 15 residues. The CDR3 sequence is CSARQGTLAKNIQYF. The CDR3 bases are TGCAGCGCCCGACAGGGTACCCTAGCCAAAAACATTCAGTACTTC.

The rearrangement joins TRBV12-3 or TRBV12-4 to TRBJ2-5; 8 bases map to TRBD1. This CDR3 contains 15 residues. V trimming: 5 bases; J trimming: 11 bases; junction bases outside the gene matches: 16. CDR3 amino acids: CASSPTTGASYEQYF. CDR3 coding DNA: TGTGCCAGCAGTCCTACGACAGGGGCGTCCTACGAACAGTACTTC.

In its sample, this clonotype was seen many times. The CDR3, as DNA: TGTGCCAGCAGCGAGAAAAGGATTCAGCCCCAGCATTTT. Amino acid sequence: CASSEKRIQPQHF. The chain couples TRBV7-2 to TRBJ1-5; unclear D gene. There are 13 residues in the CDR3. V was shortened by 5 bases and J by 6 bases, with 11 bases between the two germline ends. Germline V gene lookup returns CDR1 SGHTA and CDR2 FQGNSA.

This clonotype was found many times. V usage is TRBV29-1 and J usage is TRBJ1-2; weak D call: TRBD1 (6 bases). V lost 4 bases, J lost 6 bases, and 15 bases lay in between. The CDR3 sequence is 13 residues long. From germline, CDR1 is SQVTM and CDR2 ANQGSEA. The CDR3 DNA reads as TGCAGCGTTGTATCGACAGGCCGCCATGGCTACACCTTC. Its protein product is CSVVSTGRHGYTF.

This clonotype was observed many times. The V and J genes are TRBV6-6 and TRBJ1-3, with D uncertain. Deletions cut 6 bases from V and 0 bases from J, with 9 bases between. The CDR3 length is 14 residues. The germline V gene has CDR1 MNHNY and CDR2 SVGAGI (reference sequence). Here the CDR3 DNA reads TGTGCCAGCAGCCCTTCGAGCTCTGGAAACACCATATATTTT. This translates into CASSPSSSGNTIYF.

The genes are TRBV10-3 and TRBJ1-1; the D gene is possibly TRBD1 (5 bases). V was shortened by 0 bases and J by 5 bases, with 10 bases between the two germline ends. The germline gives CDR1 ENHRY, CDR2 SYGVKD. The CDR3 loop spans 14 amino acids. CDR3 coding DNA: TGTGCCATCAGTGAGTCGAACGGGGGTACTGAAGCTTTCTTT. This codes for CAISESNGGTEAFF.

This clonotype was observed many times. J is TRBJ2-3 and V is TRBV5-1; TRBD2 agrees at 10 bases. This CDR3 is 18 amino acids long. The V gene end was trimmed by 0 bases and the J gene end by 6 bases; junction bases not matched to a gene: 13. Germline V gene data show CDR1 as SGHRS and CDR2 as YFSETQ. CDR3 region: CASSLAVAGGNIPDTQYF. CDR3 bases: TGCGCCAGCAGCTTGGCGGTAGCGGGGGGAAATATCCCGGATACGCAGTATTTT.

The J gene is TRBJ2-3, the V gene TRBV20-1; D unresolved. Germline CDR1 reads DFQATT; CDR2 reads SNEGSKA (reference sequence). The length of the CDR3 is 14 residues. The V gene lost 0 bases and the J gene lost 5 bases, with 12 bases spanning the gap. In nucleotides, the CDR3 is TGCAGTGCTAGAGAAAGGAGCGTTGGAGATACGCAGTATTTT. Residues: CSARERSVGDTQYF.

This clonotype was seen at least ten times. The V call is TRBV4-3, the J call TRBJ2-4; 7 bases align to TRBD2. Germline CDR1 reads LGHNA; CDR2 reads YSLEER. The CDR3 runs 14 residues. V shed 0 bases and J 9 bases; nucleotides not matched to a gene: 5. For the CDR3, the DNA is TGCGCCAGCAGCCAAGATCCCAGGGAGGGCATTCAGTACTTC. It encodes CASSQDPREGIQYF.

This clonotype appeared many times. The chain links TRBV15 to TRBJ2-2; D may match TRBD1 or TRBD2 (5 bases each). CDR3 size: 15 residues. CDR1 is LNHNV and CDR2 is YYDKDF in the germline V gene (reference sequence). The V and J ends lost 0 bases and 8 bases respectively, with 13 bases between them. In DNA form, the CDR3 reads TGTGCCACCAGCAGAGATCTGAAGGGGACGGGGGAGCTGTTTTTT. Translation gives CATSRDLKGTGELFF.

The sample holds many counts of this clonotype. The rearrangement links TRBV20-1 to TRBJ2-7; 8 bases are shared with TRBD2. The V gene end was trimmed by 1 base and the J gene end by 6 bases; junction bases not matched to a gene: 14. The length of the CDR3 is 16 residues. The germline CDR1 and CDR2 sequences are DFQATT and SNEGSKA (reference sequence). CDR3 coding DNA: TGCAGTGCTAGAGGTCGTGTGGGGCGGGGGGAAGGCGAGCAGTACTTC. It encodes CSARGRVGRGEGEQYF.

Only a few counts were recorded for this clonotype. This may be a read error, as it is one base from a much larger clone. The J gene is TRBJ2-3, the V gene TRBV3-1; D remains ambiguous. Germline CDR1 is LGHDT and CDR2 is YNNKEL (reference sequence). The CDR3 is 11 residues long. V lost 6 bases and J lost 6, with 7 bases in between. The CDR3 region has the DNA TGTGCCAGCAGACGGCAGGATACGCAGTATTTT. Protein product: CASRRQDTQYF.

This clonotype was seen ten or more times. The V and J genes are TRBV5-1 and TRBJ2-1, with D perhaps matching TRBD2 (6 bases). This CDR3 is 14 amino acids long. Between the trimmed V and J ends, which lost 0 bases and 5 bases, there was a span of 9 bases. In germline, CDR1 is SGHRS, CDR2 YFSETQ. CDR3 sequence reads: CASSLVAVNNEQFF. In DNA, the CDR3 is TGCGCCAGCAGCTTGGTAGCGGTTAACAATGAGCAGTTCTTC.

This clonotype has at least ten counts. This chain links TRBV5-1 with TRBJ2-3; 7 bases are a match to TRBD1. V was clipped by 3 bases and J by 4 bases; unmatched bases: 14. CDR1 is SGHRS and CDR2 is YFSETQ in the germline V gene. The CDR3 has 17 residues. The CDR3 region has the DNA TGCGCCAGCAGCTCCCAGGCAGACAGGGCGTACGCAGATACGCAGTATTTT. Translated, it gives CASSSQADRAYADTQYF.

This clonotype was observed at least ten times. V is TRBV5-1 and J is TRBJ2-3; 8 bases fit TRBD1. V gave up 4 bases and J gave up 4 bases; unmatched junction bases: 14. This CDR3 region has 17 residues. CDR1 and CDR2 (germline): SGHRS, YFSETQ. CDR3 DNA sequence: TGCGCCAGCAGCCCTAGTTACGGGACAGGCAAAGCAGATACGCAGTATTTT. This encodes CASSPSYGTGKADTQYF.

This clonotype has a count of ten or more. This chain connects TRBV20-1 to TRBJ1-1; D might be TRBD1 (5 bases). V shed 5 bases and J shed 4 bases, with 14 bases lying between them. Per the germline V gene, CDR1 is DFQATT and CDR2 is SNEGSKA (reference sequence). The CDR3 consists of 13 residues. In DNA, the CDR3 is TGCAGTGCTCTATCGGGGGATTTCACTGAAGCTTTCTTT. Residues: CSALSGDFTEAFF.

In its sample, this clonotype was seen many times. CDR3 DNA: TGTGCCAGCAGCGCCCGGGCCGGGGAGCTGTTTTTT. It yields the protein CASSARAGELFF. The J gene is TRBJ2-2, the V gene TRBV5-5; D remains unclear. The CDR3 extends over 12 amino acids. Germline V lookup: CDR1 SGHKS, CDR2 YYEKEE (reference sequence). V lost 4 bases, J lost 6 bases, and 7 bases lay in between.